This paragraph covers one T cell receptor beta chain sequence. This clone's antigen is unknown. One base away there is no much larger clone; base qualities are not given. In total, roughly 670 healthy bone marrow donors made up the cohort. At the time of sampling, all cohort members were nominally healthy, though unrecorded immune exposures were likely present. The donor tested CMV seropositive and was one of the 289 seropositive cohort members. Each donor provided a peripheral blood sample, and peripheral blood mononuclear cells were used for TCR beta sequencing. The Qiagen DNeasy Blood Extraction Kit was used to extract genomic DNA from the blood cell samples. This sample was taken from a study of cytomegalovirus exposure and HLA in healthy donors (dated by TCRdb to 2016 to 2017). The study in broad terms: An earlier analysis of roughly 610 of the donors reported 276 Gb of sequence data and 117 million unique TCR beta sequences obtained from some 170 million T cells. In a later genetic analysis, genome-wide SNP genotypes for about three fifths of the roughly 670 donors were used, and that subset was treated as a discovery cohort. A separate validation cohort of about 110 different subjects was used in addition to the roughly 640-subject first cohort. On average, around 240,000 unique TCR beta nucleotide sequences were sequenced per donor among a few hundred genotyped donors of the cohort, with roughly 18% of those sequences being non-productive. Alongside the repertoire data, information on donor age, sex, ethnicity and CMV serostatus was compiled. About five DR-DQ haplotypes were handled as single units for association and clustering because linkage in the cohort was strong. Every discovery cohort repertoire had been produced on one sequencing platform. An early release that covered roughly 600 HLA-typed donors contained approximately 290 gigabases of sequencing data and around 85 million unique TCR sequences. To decide whether each TCR beta V gene segment behaved as functional or pseudogenic, an earlier analysis of some 600 of the donors relied on high-throughput TCR beta sequencing. A later analysis re-analyzed previously published TCR beta repertoires from hundreds of donors and added high-resolution HLA genotyping to study TCR occurrence patterns. Using immunosequencing, the study profiled T cell repertoires from roughly 650 subjects and related those repertoires to cytomegalovirus serostatus. The study aimed to test whether cataloging public T cell receptors could reveal signatures of past pathogen exposure. To predict cytomegalovirus infection status, the study brought together high-throughput TCR immunosequencing, statistical association of individual TCRs with disease status, and machine learning. The genetic ancestry cluster associated with self-reported Caucasian donors included about four fifths of the roughly 360 genotyped donors. The later analysis used no new phenotypic data to find candidate immune exposures, relying instead on TCR beta sequences and their occurrence across donors. The number of typed donors differed by locus: about 620-630 for A, B, C, DRB1 and DQB1; some 500 for DQA1; around 580 for DPA1; and around 470 for DPB1. Both class I and class II loci were covered by HLA typing, at four-digit resolution.

What the work shows at the level of the full study, not this receptor alone: In an earlier analysis of 450 to 750 of the donors, most TCR beta V segments appeared in productive rearrangements about 90% or about 30% of the time, broadly matching IMGT annotations. An association between a missense DCLRE1C variant and V-gene and J-gene trimming of TCR beta chains was found in a later genetic analysis and replicated in an independent cohort. This cohort had only TCR beta chains sequenced, and the lack of alpha or paired-chain data limited which features could be detected. Because counts were too low, fewer than 20 rarely observed V segments, including chromosome 9 orphons, were excluded from the earlier analysis of 587 of the donors. In a later analysis, the rate of TCR association differed among HLA loci, with DRB1 alleles having the most associated TCRs and HLA-C alleles having the fewest. According to a later analysis, parvovirus B19, influenza, CMV and Epstein-Barr virus appeared linked to several top co-occurrence clusters. A few of the identified cytomegalovirus-associated TCR beta chains were confirmed in vitro to be specific for cytomegalovirus antigens. Some IMGT-functional V segments, including TRBV6-2 and TRBV6-3, could not be distinguished by the 87-base-pair reads and were therefore excluded. The presence/absence analyses assumed that sequencing depth was roughly uniform across donors, and that assumption may not be true. A cluster of highly shared sequence variants was judged likely to be a technical artifact of the sequencing pipeline. According to a later genetic analysis, donors in an Asian-associated ancestry cluster had fewer N-insertions in productive TCRs than the roughly 660-donor mean. The classifier was reported to diagnose cytomegalovirus status with high specificity and sensitivity in both the original and validation cohorts. In the study, about 150 TCR beta chains were listed as associated with cytomegalovirus. A further reported finding was that TCR beta sequences accurately predicted the HLA-A and HLA-B alleles for most subjects in the first cohort. In a later analysis, HLA-associated TCR beta chains showed more clonal expansion and lower generation probabilities than non-associated chains that were equally common. Strong co-occurrence of HLA alleles, especially DR and DQ, made assigning TCR associations to individual alleles difficult. A later analysis associated about 17,000 TCR beta sequences with specific HLA alleles at a false discovery rate of 0.05. Because some donors lacked HLA typing at each locus, the association tests relied only on the typed subset. Correlated functional status among segregating V segments might reflect linkage disequilibrium, but an unknown experimental factor could not be ruled out. According to the authors, the approach could potentially be generalized to other disease states and immunological phenotypes. Most TCR sequences were observed very rarely across donors, whereas some public TCRs were present in many individuals. The only immune exposure information available for the cohort was CMV serostatus. According to a later analysis, most CMV-associated TCR beta chains appeared to be HLA-restricted, and the HLA associations seemed to be driven largely by CMV exposure.

The library relied on the immunoSEQ multiplex PCR assay. The multiplex PCR relied on a mix of 60 forward primers for TCR Vbeta segments and 13 reverse primers for TCR Jbeta segments. The CDR3 region of rearranged TCR beta genes was amplified from genomic DNA by a multiplex PCR assay. On the Illumina HiSeq System, the amplified TCR beta libraries were sequenced as 87-base-pair reads. The paper's data handling went like this. In a later analysis, some 80 million unique TCR beta chains were counted across the roughly 670 repertoires, and roughly 10 million of these chains were shared by at least two donors. A nearest-neighbor algorithm error-corrected the raw reads and collapsed the reads into unique sequences, merging closely related sequences to remove PCR and sequencing errors. CDR3 sequences were aligned to IMGT reference sequences to assign V, D and J gene segments. For a sequence to be retained, at least a six-nucleotide match to both a V gene segment and a J gene segment was required. Rearrangements were called productive when the CDR3 lacked stop codons and stayed in frame with V and J; all others were non-productive. Following IMGT convention, CDR3 was defined as the stretch from the second conserved V-encoded cysteine to the conserved J-encoded phenylalanine. The earlier analysis of approximately 590 of the donors excluded any sequence lacking an unambiguous match to a single V gene segment. In an earlier analysis of a few hundred of the donors, a V segment was called functional when productive rearrangements were above 56.7%, and segregating when the standard deviation between donors exceeded 5%. A statistical classification framework was developed to diagnose cytomegalovirus status using the catalog of TCR beta chain sequences. A later analysis assigned V and J genes by comparing TCR nucleotide sequences with IMGT/GENE-DB human TR gene sequences. In a later analysis, CDR3 sequences and most-parsimonious VDJ recombination scenarios were assigned using the TCRdist pipeline. In a later analysis, each TCR beta chain was defined by its CDR3 amino acid sequence together with its V-gene family, and reads lacking a unique V-gene family were excluded. A later analysis removed 500 to 650 highly shared, low-generation-probability nucleotide sequences to deal with suspected cross-contamination and a sequencing artifact. For each public chain, a later analysis derived a clonal expansion index from normalized ranks of inferred template counts within each repertoire. A later analysis computed generation probabilities with a VDJ recombination model fitted to out-of-frame rearrangements, and checked the results against IGoR. A later analysis scored TCR-TCR, TCR-HLA and TCR-CMV co-occurrence with hypergeometric tests, applying a repertoire-size bias correction to TCR pairs. False discovery rates were estimated in a later analysis by permuting HLA or CMV assignments 20 times. In a later analysis, co-occurring TCRs were grouped using DBSCAN, with TCRdist sequence similarity added in when clustering inside HLA-allele-positive subsets. Repertoires with fewer than 30,000 or more than 120,000 public chains were left out of co-occurrence clustering, as were about five repertoires with anomalous nucleotide sharing. In TCRdb, the immuneACCESS table is reduced to in-frame sequences with V and J assigned. These tables do not hold every clone; where another copy was compared, an unresolved V gene accounts for under half, and the others remain unexplained. V and J calls and clone size are as listed in that table; D and trimming were resolved from the DNA. This sample has roughly 260,000 clones in its table, and 80% to 90% of those were observed once. The ten largest clones capture 2% of the sample.

Per the germline V gene, LGHNA is the CDR1 and YSLEER is the CDR2. Deletion took 1 base off V and 10 bases off J, with a span of 8 bases between the germline ends. From cysteine to phenylalanine, the CDR3 is 12 amino acids long. Just CDR3 DNA is preserved here, 36 bases in frame from base 1. Sequencing was done on a sample of PBMCs. The TCR was taken from a woman between 40 and 50 years old in good health and CMV-seropositive. The chain couples TRBV4-3 to TRBJ2-1, and possibly TRBD1, on 5 matching bases. The CDR3 protein sequence reads: CASSQGRVEQFF. The DNA sequence is as follows: TGCGCCAGCAGCCAAGGCAGGGTGGAGCAGTTCTTC.